This TCR beta chain emerged from a study of CD8 T cells in Susac syndrome. As for the study in general: Treatment at blood withdrawal was none, corticosteroids, or intravenous immunoglobulin alone in Susac syndrome patients.

Details on this clonotype: Its target is unknown.

Whole-study results and caveats: Detection of Susac-specific public clones gave around 16 in total CD8+ repertoires and several in CD8+ TEMRA repertoires.

Memory subsets for TEMRA sorting were defined by CD27 and CD45RA staining. CDR1 MGHDK and CDR2 SYGVNS come from the germline V gene. This CDR3 spans 11 amino acids. The V gene lost 6 bases and the J gene lost 5 bases, with 6 bases spanning the gap. With random hexamers, reverse transcription was performed on roughly 0.45 to 1 ug of RNA. TCRdb fed the immunoSEQ multiplex PCR reads into MiXCR, producing one record per CDR3 protein. Here the sample spans 2,000 to 3,000 distinct CDR3 sequences, over 65% being singletons. The TCR was taken from a human donor with Susac syndrome. The sample was CD8+ TEMRA cells from PBMCs. Subset here: FACS-sorted terminally differentiated effector memory CD8+ T cells re-expressing CD45RA (CD8+ TEMRA). The rearrangement links TRBV25-1 to TRBJ2-3, with D hard to call. CDR3 nucleotide sequence: TGTGCCAGCAGCTTTGGAGATACGCAGTATTTT. It translates to CASSFGDTQYF.